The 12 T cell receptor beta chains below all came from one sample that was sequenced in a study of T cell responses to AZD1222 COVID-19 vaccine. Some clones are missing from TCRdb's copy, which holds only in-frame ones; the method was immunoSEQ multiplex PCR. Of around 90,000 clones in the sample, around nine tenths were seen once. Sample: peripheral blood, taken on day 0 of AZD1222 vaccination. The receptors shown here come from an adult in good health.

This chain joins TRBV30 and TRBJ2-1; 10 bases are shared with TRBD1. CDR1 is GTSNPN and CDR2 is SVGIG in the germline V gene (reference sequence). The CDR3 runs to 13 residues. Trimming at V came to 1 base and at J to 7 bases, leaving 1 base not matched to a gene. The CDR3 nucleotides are TGTGCCTGGAGTGGACAGGGGGCTAATGAGCAGTTCTTC. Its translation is CAWSGQGANEQFF.

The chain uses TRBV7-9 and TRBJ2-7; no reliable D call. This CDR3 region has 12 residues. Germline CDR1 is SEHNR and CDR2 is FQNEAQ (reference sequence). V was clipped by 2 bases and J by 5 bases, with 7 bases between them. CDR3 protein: CASSLLVHEQYF. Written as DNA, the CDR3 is TGTGCCAGCAGCTTATTAGTCCACGAGCAGTACTTC.

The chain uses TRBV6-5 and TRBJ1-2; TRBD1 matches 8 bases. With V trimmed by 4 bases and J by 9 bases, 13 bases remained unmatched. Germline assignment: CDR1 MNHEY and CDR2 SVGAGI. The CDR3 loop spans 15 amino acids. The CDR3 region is CASSSAGQVYESYTF. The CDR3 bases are TGTGCCAGCAGTTCCGCGGGACAGGTATATGAGAGCTACACCTTC.

This CDR3 is CAISVLGTRGSYEQYF. CDR3 DNA: TGTGCCATCAGTGTGTTAGGGACGAGGGGATCCTACGAGCAGTACTTC. V gene TRBV10-3 combines with J gene TRBJ2-7, with D perhaps being TRBD1 or TRBD2 (5 bases each). V dropped 4 bases and J dropped 1 base, with 17 bases sitting between them. This CDR3 region has 16 residues. The germline V gene encodes CDR1 ENHRY and CDR2 SYGVKD.

The chain's CDR3 is CASSTYDTGELFF. The CDR3 region has the DNA TGTGCCAGCAGTACCTATGACACCGGGGAGCTGTTTTTT. V usage is TRBV6-5 and J usage is TRBJ2-2; D is ambiguous. The CDR3 runs 13 residues. Germline CDR1 MNHEY, CDR2 SVGAGI. Between the trimmed V and J ends, which lost 5 bases and 3 bases, there was a span of 7 bases.

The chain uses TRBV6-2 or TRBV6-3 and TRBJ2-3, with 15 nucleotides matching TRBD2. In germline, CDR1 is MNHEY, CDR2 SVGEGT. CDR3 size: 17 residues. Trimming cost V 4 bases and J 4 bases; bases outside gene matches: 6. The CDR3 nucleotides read TGTGCCAGCAGTTCCGGACTAGCGGGGGGGCACGCAGATACGCAGTATTTT. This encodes CASSSGLAGGHADTQYF.

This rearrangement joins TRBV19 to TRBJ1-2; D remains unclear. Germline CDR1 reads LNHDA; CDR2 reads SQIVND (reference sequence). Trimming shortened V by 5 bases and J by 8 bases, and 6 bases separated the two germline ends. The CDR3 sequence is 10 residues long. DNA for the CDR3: TGTGCCAGTAGTGGACTGGGCTACACCTTC. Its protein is CASSGLGYTF.

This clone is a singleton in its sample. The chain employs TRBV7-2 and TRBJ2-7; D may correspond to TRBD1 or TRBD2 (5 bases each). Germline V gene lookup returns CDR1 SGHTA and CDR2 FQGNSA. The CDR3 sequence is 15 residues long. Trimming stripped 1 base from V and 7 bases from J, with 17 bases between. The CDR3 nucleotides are TGTGCCAGCAGCTTAGACCAGGGACGGCTTGCTGAGCAGTACTTC. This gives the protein CASSLDQGRLAEQYF.

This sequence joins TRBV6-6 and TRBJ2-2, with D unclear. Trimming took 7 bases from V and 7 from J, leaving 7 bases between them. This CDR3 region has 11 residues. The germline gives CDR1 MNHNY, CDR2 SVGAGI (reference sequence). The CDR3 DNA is TGTGCCAGCACGCCGGGCGGGGAGCTGTTTTTT. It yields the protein CASTPGGELFF.

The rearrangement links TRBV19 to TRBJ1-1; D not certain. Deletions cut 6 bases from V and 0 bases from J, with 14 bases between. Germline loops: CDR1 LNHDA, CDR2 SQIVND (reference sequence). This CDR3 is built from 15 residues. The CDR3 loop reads CASRASDSLNTEAFF. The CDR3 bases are TGTGCCAGTAGGGCATCAGACTCGCTGAACACTGAAGCTTTCTTT.

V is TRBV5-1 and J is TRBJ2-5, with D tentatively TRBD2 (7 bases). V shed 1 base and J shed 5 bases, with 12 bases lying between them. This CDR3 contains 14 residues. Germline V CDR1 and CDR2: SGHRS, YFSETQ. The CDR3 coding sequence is TGCGCCAGCAGCTTGAGGGGGGGCGGCGAGACCCAGTACTTC. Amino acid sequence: CASSLRGGGETQYF.

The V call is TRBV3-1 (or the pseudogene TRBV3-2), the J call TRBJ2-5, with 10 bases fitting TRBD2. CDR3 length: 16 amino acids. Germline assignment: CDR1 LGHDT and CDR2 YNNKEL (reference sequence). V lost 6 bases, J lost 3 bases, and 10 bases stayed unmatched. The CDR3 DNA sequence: TGTGCCAGCAGTTTCTTTAGCCTAGCGGGGGAAGAGACCCAGTACTTC. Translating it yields CASSFFSLAGEETQYF.